This T cell receptor beta chain was sequenced for a study of cytomegalovirus exposure and HLA in healthy donors. Whole-study results and caveats: Subsequent analysis found a tendency for first-cohort TCR clusters to co-occur within the 100 to 150 validation repertoires. Reports described diagnosis of cytomegalovirus status by the classifier as highly specific and sensitive. TCR beta chains numbering under 200 were designated cytomegalovirus-associated.

Of note for this clone: The antigen remains undetermined.

This table comes from immunoSEQ multiplex PCR, and its TCRdb copy is limited to in-frame clones, with some not included. The repertoire consists of a few hundred thousand clones, with about 86% occurring once and the leading ten covering 2.9%. CDR1 and CDR2 (germline): LNHNV, YYDKDF (reference sequence). CDR3 length equals 17 residues. The junction had 11 bases not matched to a gene; V was cut back by 4 bases and J by 3 bases. The receptor was derived from a young woman in good health and CMV-seronegative. The chain employs TRBV15 and TRBJ1-2; 10 nucleotides align to TRBD1. Sequenced input: PBMCs. The DNA of the CDR3 is TGTGCCACCAGCACACGGGACAGGGGTGCCCCCCACTATGGCTACACCTTC. It encodes CATSTRDRGAPHYGYTF.